This TCR beta chain was observed in a study of metastatic and nonmetastatic thyroid tumors. The wider study: Repertoire comparisons spanned blood and tumor or nodule tissue from malignant and benign thyroid patients. Whole-study findings and limits: Reportedly, malignant thyroid tumors had significantly higher TCR beta diversity than benign nodules, in blood and tumor.

In the authors' workflow: The study's classifier, a distant-metastasis tool for papillary thyroid cancer, was built using CDR3 differences across clinicopathological groups. TCRdb redid the clone calls on the PCR reads using MiXCR. The V and J calls reflect TCRdb's pipeline rather than the authors' work. The sample consists of tens of thousands of clones, roughly 19% of them appearing once. This clone has ten or more counts. The antigen is not known. Prior to thyroid surgery, none of the patients had received any treatment. CDR3 length equals 16 residues. Germline V lookup: CDR1 SGHTA, CDR2 FQGNSA. Trimming cost V 4 bases and J 5 bases; bases outside gene matches: 6.

The chain links TRBV7-2 to TRBJ2-5, with 14 bases identical to TRBD2. The receptor comes from a female donor with papillary thyroid cancer or a benign thyroid nodule (not recorded which). Some clones in this sample may be carry-over from other donors' samples. The specimen sequenced was blood. The CDR3: CASSSGLAGASETQYF. CDR3 in DNA: TGTGCCAGCAGCTCGGGACTAGCGGGGGCGAGTGAGACCCAGTACTTC.